This T cell receptor (beta chain) was retrieved from a study of Graves' ophthalmopathy and Graves' hyperthyroidism. Unmatched junction bases numbered 7, after V lost 5 bases and J lost 4 bases. Germline V gives CDR1 LNHDA, CDR2 SQIVND (reference sequence). The CDR3 loop spans 14 amino acids. The authors diagnosed from clinical symptoms, serum thyroxine, TRAb, thyroid ultrasound and orbital computed tomography. TCR beta CDR3 regions were amplified from RNA transcripts. HTBI primers primed a first-round RT-PCR, and a second-round multiplex PCR followed. Each CDR3 protein is one row after TCRdb ran MiXCR on the multiplex PCR reads. The repertoire holds over 40,000 distinct CDR3 sequences, under 55% seen once, with around 23% in the top ten.

Sequences were obtained from peripheral blood. This receptor was obtained from an adult man with Graves' ophthalmopathy. The V call is TRBV19, the J call TRBJ1-2, with 7 positions matching TRBD1. The CDR3 coding sequence is TGTGCCAGTAGTGGCCGGGACAGCGGCTATGGCTACACCTTC. It codes for CASSGRDSGYGYTF.